This T cell receptor (beta chain) emerged from a study of response to subunit inactivated influenza vaccine. Whole-study findings and limits: The authors put forward the suggestion that each seasonal influenza vaccination may bring in only a limited number of new T cells.

V gave up 4 bases and J gave up 6 bases, with 13 bases separating them. This CDR3 comprises 13 residues. MiXCR was run by TCRdb on the RT-PCR reads, yielding one entry per CDR3 protein. The sample includes roughly 500,000 distinct CDR3 sequences, about 15% of them seen just once. This clonotype was seen at least ten times. The antigen is unknown. This chain uses TRBV12-3 or TRBV12-4 with TRBJ2-7, with D possibly matching TRBD2 (6 bases). The source material was CD4+ T cells sorted from PBMCs, sampled less than 25 months after vaccination. This sequence was found in a man aged 45 to 75 who received an inactivated influenza vaccine. CDR3 region: CASSSKPGLEQYF. The CDR3 DNA sequence: TGTGCCAGCAGTTCCAAGCCGGGACTCGAGCAGTACTTC.